The 15 T cell receptor beta chains below come from one sample, sequenced in a study of blood T cell repertoires in COVID-19. Using immunoSEQ multiplex PCR, the repertoire was profiled, and TCRdb retains in-frame clones only, with some absent. This table holds a few hundred thousand clones, around nine tenths found once. Sequenced input: peripheral blood. The receptors shown here come from a woman between 65 and 79 years old with active or convalescent COVID-19.

The chain links TRBV7-2 to TRBJ1-2, with a weak D call TRBD1 (5 bases). Germline assignment: CDR1 SGHTA and CDR2 FQGNSA. The CDR3 runs 14 residues. The V and J ends lost 2 bases and 4 bases respectively, with 11 bases between them. In DNA form, the CDR3 reads TGTGCCAGCAGCTTAATTCCGCAGGGCTATGGCTACACCTTC. Translating it yields CASSLIPQGYGYTF.

The chain carries TRBV7-9 and TRBJ2-5; no clear D. Germline CDR1 SEHNR, CDR2 FQNEAQ (reference sequence). The CDR3 contains 14 residues. The V end lost 5 bases, the J end lost 5 bases, and 15 bases lay between the germline ends. CDR3 DNA sequence: TGTGCCAGCAGCCCCAGTCTTTCCCAGGAGACCCAGTACTTC. This gives the protein CASSPSLSQETQYF.

The chain uses TRBV6-2 or TRBV6-3 and TRBJ2-2, with D possibly TRBD2 on 5 matching bases. There are 13 residues in the CDR3. V was cut by 6 bases and J by 10 bases, with 15 bases left in between. Germline CDR1 is MNHEY and CDR2 is SVGEGT. CDR3 nucleotide sequence: TGTGCCAGCAGCCTACTTGAGGGTCCGGAGCTGTTTTTT. It is translated as CASSLLEGPELFF.

The DNA of the CDR3 is TGTGCCAGCAGACGGACAATAAATCAGCCCCAGCATTTT. The encoded protein is CASRRTINQPQHF. The J gene is TRBJ1-5, the V gene TRBV6-5, with a tentative D call TRBD1 (5 bases). The CDR3 loop spans 13 amino acids. With 6 bases removed from V and 4 bases from J, the gap between germline ends came to 10 bases. Germline assignment: CDR1 MNHEY and CDR2 SVGAGI.

The chain employs TRBV18 and TRBJ2-1; 9 nucleotides agree with TRBD1. V gave up 3 bases and J gave up 13 bases; unmatched junction bases: 16. The CDR3 spans 16 residues. Per germline, CDR1 KGHSH and CDR2 LQKENI. CDR3 in amino acids: CASSPPGQGTFNPQFF. CDR3 DNA: TGTGCCAGCTCACCCCCGGGACAGGGAACTTTTAATCCCCAGTTCTTC.

About this clone itself: The junction differs from germline at one of its ends, possibly a read error. This specimen includes other DNA sequences encoding the same CDR3. The chain recombines TRBV19 with TRBJ1-1, with D uncertain. CDR3 size: 13 residues. Per germline, CDR1 LNHDA and CDR2 SQIVND (reference sequence). The CDR3 DNA reads TGTGCCAGCAGTATAGGAGGTAGTGATGAAGCTTTCTTT. Translating it yields CASSIGGSDEAFF. Looking up the rest from reference TRBV19 and TRBJ1-1 gives the full variable domain: DGGITQSPKYLFRKEGQNVTLSCEQNLNHDAMYWYRQDPGQGLRLIYYSQIVNDFQKGDIAEGYSVSREKKESFPLTVTSAQKNPTAFYLCASSIGGSDEAFFGQGTRLTVV.

The chain joins TRBV2 to TRBJ1-1; TRBD1 matches at 7 bases. Germline CDR1 reads SNHLY; CDR2 reads FYNNEI. The length of the CDR3 is 15 residues. J was trimmed by 4 bases and V by 6 bases; bases with no gene match: 11. As DNA, the CDR3 is TGTGCCAGCAGGGACAGGCCCTTTAGTGGCACTGAAGCTTTCTTT. Its protein is CASRDRPFSGTEAFF.

The rearrangement uses TRBV7-6 and TRBJ1-6, with 9 bases aligning to TRBD1. With V trimmed by 2 bases and J by 5 bases, 13 bases remained unmatched. The CDR3 loop spans 19 amino acids. Germline V lookup: CDR1 SGHVS, CDR2 FNYEAQ. The CDR3 region has the DNA TGTGCCAGCAGCTTACGATCCGCGACAGGGGGTAATGATAATTCACCCCTCCACTTT. This sequence encodes CASSLRSATGGNDNSPLHF.

The rearrangement joins TRBV11-2 to TRBJ2-7; D perhaps matches TRBD1 (6 bases). From germline, CDR1 is SGHAT and CDR2 FQNNGV. V dropped 5 bases and J dropped 0 bases, with 14 bases sitting between them. The CDR3 has 15 amino acids. CDR3 sequence reads: CASSPDRTPSYEQYF. In DNA form, the CDR3 reads TGTGCCAGCAGCCCCGACAGGACCCCCTCCTACGAGCAGTACTTC.

This chain uses TRBV28 with TRBJ2-5; 9 bases match TRBD2. The CDR3 is 15 amino acids. The trim removed 6 bases at V and 5 bases at J, leaving 10 bases unmatched. Germline CDR1 is MDHEN and CDR2 is SYDVKM. The CDR3 sequence: CASSGSLAGVETQYF. Written as DNA, the CDR3 is TGTGCCAGCAGCGGTTCCTTAGCGGGGGTGGAGACCCAGTACTTC. The full variable domain, completed using reference TRBV28 and TRBJ2-5, is DVKVTQSSRYLVKRTGEKVFLECVQDMDHENMFWYRQDPGLGLRLIYFSYDVKMKEKGDIPEGYSVSREKKERFSLILESASTNQTSMYLCASSGSLAGVETQYFGPGTRLLVL.

The chain is built from TRBV18 and TRBJ2-1, with 11 nucleotides matching TRBD2. The germline V gene encodes CDR1 KGHSH and CDR2 LQKENI. Trimming took 1 base from V and 4 from J; bases not matched to a gene: 6. The CDR3 loop spans 17 amino acids. This chain's CDR3 is CASSPRLAGSDYNEQFF. For the CDR3, the DNA is TGTGCCAGCTCACCACGACTAGCGGGGTCGGATTACAATGAGCAGTTCTTC. The full variable domain, with the rest looked up from reference TRBV18 and TRBJ2-1, is NAGVMQNPRHLVRRRGQEARLRCSPMKGHSHVYWYRQLPEEGLKFMVYLQKENIIDESGMPKERFSAEFPKEGPSILRIQQVVRGDSAAYFCASSPRLAGSDYNEQFFGPGTRLTVL.

This clone has just one count. The rearrangement links TRBV18 to TRBJ2-1; D gene ambiguous. The V end lost 2 bases, the J end lost 3 bases, and 5 bases lay between the germline ends. This CDR3 is built from 13 residues. Germline CDR1 reads KGHSH; CDR2 reads LQKENI. The CDR3 DNA follows: TGTGCCAGCTCACCAGAGATCTACAATGAGCAGTTCTTC. Protein product: CASSPEIYNEQFF.

The V call is TRBV6-5, the J call TRBJ1-1; D remains unclear. Per the germline V gene, CDR1 is MNHEY and CDR2 is SVGAGI. Trimming took 3 bases from V and 5 from J, leaving 16 bases between them. This CDR3 contains 15 residues. The CDR3 DNA is TGTGCCAGCAGTTATATAGGGCGGAGGATGACTGAAGCTTTCTTT. Translation: CASSYIGRRMTEAFF.

The J gene is TRBJ2-1, the V gene TRBV5-1; D gene ambiguous. CDR1 SGHRS and CDR2 YFSETQ come from the germline V gene. The CDR3 extends over 12 amino acids. The V gene lost 2 bases and the J gene lost 8 bases, with 8 bases spanning the gap. CDR3 protein: CASSLPADEQFF. In nucleotides, the CDR3 is TGCGCCAGCAGCTTACCCGCGGATGAGCAGTTCTTC.

This clone has only a few counts. V is TRBV7-2 and J is TRBJ1-6, with D hard to call. The CDR3 contains 15 residues. The ends were cut back, 3 bases at V and 3 bases at J, with 9 bases in the middle. The germline CDR1 and CDR2 sequences are SGHTA and FQGNSA. DNA of the CDR3: TGTGCCAGCAGCTTCGAGAATCGCTATAATTCACCCCTCCACTTT. Translation: CASSFENRYNSPLHF. Together with reference TRBV7-2 and TRBJ1-6, the CDR3 gives the full variable domain: GAGVSQSPSNKVTEKGKDVELRCDPISGHTALYWYRQSLGQGLEFLIYFQGNSAPDKSGLPSDRFSAERTGGSVSTLTIQRTQQEDSAVYLCASSFENRYNSPLHFGNGTRLTVT.